The 21 T cell receptor beta chains presented below share a single source sample, sequenced in a study of blood T cells in healthy people across ages. Primed by a sample-barcoded 5' primer and a J-beta primer mix, a second PCR proceeded for 7 to 11 cycles. TCRdb independently ran MiXCR on the 5' RACE reads; one entry per CDR3 protein. The repertoire holds hundreds of thousands of distinct CDR3 sequences, with roughly 48% as singletons. The material sequenced was blood. These receptors originate from a man older than 75 in good health.

V and J are TRBV7-2 and TRBJ2-5; 7 bases fit TRBD1. This CDR3 region has 14 residues. Per the germline V gene, CDR1 is SGHTA and CDR2 is FQGNSA. The trim removed 5 bases at V and 0 bases at J, leaving 3 bases unmatched. The CDR3 loop reads CASSKDRYQETQYF. The CDR3 region has the DNA TGTGCCAGCAGCAAGGACAGGTACCAAGAGACCCAGTACTTC. Together with reference TRBV7-2 and TRBJ2-5, the CDR3 gives the full variable domain: GAGVSQSPSNKVTEKGKDVELRCDPISGHTALYWYRQSLGQGLEFLIYFQGNSAPDKSGLPSDRFSAERTGGSVSTLTIQRTQQEDSAVYLCASSKDRYQETQYFGPGTRLLVL.

V gene TRBV14 combines with J gene TRBJ2-4; D is perhaps TRBD2 (6 bases). The J call may be incorrect, as the DNA end agrees better with TRBJ2-7. This CDR3 comprises 14 residues. Per germline, CDR1 SGHDN and CDR2 FVKESK. The CDR3, as DNA: TGTGCCAGCAGCCAAGTTCCAGGAGGGCGCGAGCAGTACTTC. Its translation: CASSQVPGGREQYF.

The chain couples TRBV3-1 to TRBJ2-5; 10 bases map to TRBD2. The tail of the sequence fits TRBJ2-7 better, so the J call may be wrong. CDR1 LGHDT and CDR2 YNNKEL come from the germline V gene (reference sequence). The CDR3 is made up of 14 amino acids. CDR3 in DNA: TGTGCCAGCAGCCAAGGCCTAGCGGGAGACGAGCAGTACTTC. Amino acid sequence: CASSQGLAGDEQYF.

The chain couples TRBV30 to TRBJ2-1; possibly TRBD1 for D (7 bases). The CDR3 has 15 amino acids. Trimming removed 1 base from V and 8 bases from J, with 18 bases in between. CDR1 is GTSNPN, CDR2 SVGIG, per germline (reference sequence). This CDR3 is CAWSGRQGPGDEQFF. The CDR3 region has the DNA TGTGCCTGGAGTGGGAGACAGGGCCCGGGGGATGAGCAGTTCTTC.

Worth noting for this clonotype: A much larger clone is a single base away; this may be a read error. V and J are TRBV6-5 and TRBJ2-5; D might be TRBD1 (6 bases). There are 15 residues in the CDR3. Trimming removed 8 bases at V and 13 bases at J, with 29 bases between. CDR1 is MNHEY, CDR2 SVGAGI, per germline. CDR3 residues: CASASALTGLYERYF. The DNA of the CDR3 is TGTGCCAGCGCATCCGCCCTTACAGGGCTCTACGAGCGGTACTTC.

The genes are TRBV29-1 and TRBJ1-3; TRBD1 might be the D (6 bases). Per the germline V gene, CDR1 is SQVTM and CDR2 is ANQGSEA. The germline V and J ends were trimmed by 1 base and 0 bases, with 7 bases remaining between them. The CDR3 contains 14 residues. The CDR3 DNA reads TGCAGCGTTGAAGGGGGGCACTCTGGAAACACCATATATTTT. Its translation: CSVEGGHSGNTIYF.

This clonotype came up once. The chain employs TRBV6-4 and TRBJ2-1; TRBD2 matches 11 bases. With V trimmed by 6 bases and J by 7 bases, 8 bases remained unmatched. Germline V CDR1 and CDR2: MRHNA, SNTAGT. This CDR3 is 15 amino acids long. The CDR3 DNA reads TGTGCCAGCAGACCTATAGCGGGAGGGGGAAATGAGCAGTTCTTC. Its translation: CASRPIAGGGNEQFF.

The table lists this clonotype with many counts. J is TRBJ2-1 and V is TRBV7-9; D gene uncertain. This CDR3 has 12 residues. The V end lost 8 bases, the J end lost 9 bases, and 14 bases lay between the germline ends. Germline V gene lookup returns CDR1 SEHNR and CDR2 FQNEAQ (reference sequence). CDR3 coding DNA: TGTGCCAGCGGTACGGCTTGGGGTGAGCAGTTCTTC. Translated, it gives CASGTAWGEQFF.

There are many counts of this clonotype. This chain links TRBV6-5 with TRBJ2-7; 11 bases fit TRBD2. With 6 bases clipped from V and 4 bases from J, the junction kept 5 bases outside the gene matches. The CDR3 runs to 14 residues. Germline CDR1 and CDR2: MNHEY and SVGAGI. The CDR3 region is CASRVTSGTYEQYF. The CDR3 DNA follows: TGTGCCAGCAGAGTGACTAGCGGGACATACGAGCAGTACTTC.

This clonotype was seen at least ten times. The V and J genes are TRBV4-2 and TRBJ2-7; TRBD1 might be the D (6 bases). This CDR3 is built from 14 residues. Trimming shortened V by 5 bases and J by 2 bases, and 13 bases separated the two germline ends. Germline values: CDR1 LGHNA, CDR2 YNFKEQ. The CDR3 reads CASSSDRYPYEQYF. The CDR3 DNA reads TGTGCCAGCAGCTCCGACAGGTATCCCTACGAGCAGTACTTC.

The chain carries TRBV9 and TRBJ2-1, with 13 bases aligning to TRBD2. Trimming took 5 bases from V and 11 from J; bases not matched to a gene: 19. Per the germline V gene, CDR1 is SGDLS and CDR2 is YYNGEE. The CDR3 totals 18 residues. The CDR3 nucleotides are TGTGCCAGCAGTGTGGGACTAGCGGGGAGTAGGGAGTCAGGTAAGCAGTTCTTC. It is translated as CASSVGLAGSRESGKQFF.

The V call is TRBV5-1, the J call TRBJ1-1; tentative D call: TRBD1 (6 bases). The CDR3 totals 14 residues. Trimming left V 4 bases short and J 2 bases short, with 12 bases between. CDR1 SGHRS and CDR2 YFSETQ come from the germline V gene. The CDR3: CASSMQGPNTEAFF. CDR3 DNA: TGCGCCAGCAGCATGCAGGGGCCTAACACTGAAGCTTTCTTT.

V gene TRBV15 combines with J gene TRBJ2-1; no clear D gene. Germline values: CDR1 LNHNV, CDR2 YYDKDF (reference sequence). Between the trimmed V and J ends, which lost 3 bases and 3 bases, there was a span of 3 bases. The CDR3 loop spans 12 amino acids. CDR3 in amino acids: CATSRVYNEQFF. DNA of the CDR3: TGTGCCACCAGCAGGGTCTACAATGAGCAGTTCTTC.

J is TRBJ2-6 and V is TRBV21-1; TRBD2 was called by the table and not checked on the DNA. TRBV21-1 is a documented pseudogene. The length of the CDR3 is 16 residues. CDR3 sequence: CASSKGAVSGANVLTF. DNA of the CDR3: TGTGCCAGCAGCAAGGGAGCAGTCTCTGGGGCCAACGTCCTGACTTTC.

There are a few counts of this clonotype. The gene calls are TRBV7-8 and TRBJ2-1; 13 bases are a match to TRBD2. Trimming cost V 3 bases and J 4 bases; bases outside gene matches: 6. CDR3 size: 17 residues. Germline V gene sequence: CDR1 SGHVS, CDR2 FQNEAQ. This chain's CDR3 is CASSLGLAGSLYNEQFF. CDR3 nucleotide sequence: TGTGCCAGCAGCTTGGGACTAGCGGGGTCTCTATACAATGAGCAGTTCTTC.

In this sample, this clonotype turned up a few times. The V and J genes are TRBV20-1 and TRBJ1-2; D perhaps matches TRBD1 (5 bases). This CDR3 is 15 amino acids long. With 1 base removed from V and 5 bases from J, the gap between germline ends came to 17 bases. Germline V gives CDR1 DFQATT, CDR2 SNEGSKA (reference sequence). CDR3 in DNA: TGCAGTGCTAGAGTAGCAGGGATTTGGGGGTATGGCTACACCTTC. Protein: CSARVAGIWGYGYTF.

The chain recombines TRBV7-9 with TRBJ2-6; possibly TRBD1 for D (6 bases). Germline CDR1 is SEHNR and CDR2 is FQNEAQ (reference sequence). The CDR3 is 16 amino acids. V gave up 3 bases and J gave up 2 bases, with 11 bases separating them. CDR3 amino acids: CASSFIQGAGANVLTF. The CDR3 bases are TGTGCCAGCAGCTTCATACAGGGAGCTGGGGCCAACGTCCTGACTTTC.

This clonotype showed up just a few times. The genes are TRBV7-2 and TRBJ1-5, with D tentatively TRBD1 (6 bases). Looked up from germline, CDR1 is SGHTA and CDR2 is FQGNSA. CDR3 length: 15 residues. Trimming removed 4 bases at V and 9 bases at J, with 19 bases between. CDR3 DNA sequence: TGTGCCAGCAGCTCACAAACAGGGAGGGGGGGGCCCCAGCATTTT. Residues: CASSSQTGRGGPQHF.

There are many counts of this clonotype. The chain joins TRBV6-5 to TRBJ2-5; D is unclear. This CDR3 is built from 13 residues. V gave up 2 bases and J gave up 5 bases, with 9 bases separating them. The germline V gene has CDR1 MNHEY and CDR2 SVGAGI. In nucleotides, the CDR3 is TGTGCCAGCAGTTACGGAGTGAGCGAGACCCAGTACTTC. This gives the protein CASSYGVSETQYF.

Points on this clonotype: A single base separates this from a much larger clone, so it may be a read error. The chain employs TRBV6-5 and TRBJ2-5, with 8 bases fitting TRBD2. The J call may not be correct, given that the DNA end is closer to TRBJ2-7. The length of the CDR3 is 15 residues. Germline CDR1 reads MNHEY; CDR2 reads SVGAGI. CDR3 sequence (DNA): TGTGCCAGCAACCCATACCCCGGGGGGGTCTACGAGCAGTACTTC. Translated: CASNPYPGGVYEQYF.

The genes are TRBV20-1 and TRBJ2-5, with D possibly TRBD2 on 5 matching bases. The DNA matches TRBJ2-7 better at its end, which makes the J call doubtful. Germline V lookup: CDR1 DFQATT, CDR2 SNEGSKA (reference sequence). The CDR3 spans 15 residues. CDR3 coding DNA: TGCAGTGCTAGTCCCGGCGAGAGGGCCTTGTACGAGCAGTACTTC. This gives the protein CSASPGERALYEQYF.